This T cell receptor beta chain was sequenced for a study of blood T cell repertoires in COVID-19. In the study overall: The origin of the acute and convalescent COVID-19 samples was the United States, Italy and Spain.

Participant ages covered about 18 to 100 years across 24 US areas. The assay was immunoSEQ multiplex PCR, and TCRdb's table has in-frame clones only and misses some. Among fewer than 250,000 clones listed, 70% to 90% were seen once. The CDR3 runs to 14 residues. Germline loops: CDR1 LGHDT, CDR2 YNNKEL (reference sequence). J was trimmed by 11 bases and V by 4 bases; bases with no gene match: 7. Sequenced material: PBMCs or T cells enriched from blood (not recorded which). This chain connects TRBV3-1 (or the pseudogene TRBV3-2) to TRBJ2-5; 13 bases fit TRBD2. This TCR came from a woman in her 50s with acute COVID-19. The chain's CDR3 is CASSPGTSGARQYF. The DNA of the CDR3 is TGTGCCAGCAGCCCAGGGACTAGCGGGGCCAGGCAGTACTTC.